This T cell receptor (beta chain) was recorded in a study of breast tumors, draining lymph nodes, adjacent tissues. The study, taken as a whole, reports: Tumor repertoires ranked between lymph nodes and nontumor tissue in diversity, with V and J gene preferences. Findings are consistent with lymph node origin and intratumoral expansion of most tumor T cells.

V was clipped by 4 bases and J by 1 base; unmatched bases: 3. The germline V gene encodes CDR1 SQVTM and CDR2 ANQGSEA. This CDR3 is 13 amino acids long. TCRdb reprocessed the multiplex PCR reads with MiXCR, giving one entry per CDR3 protein. Of tens of thousands of distinct CDR3 sequences in the sample, 45% to 65% are singletons; the top ten hold roughly 13%. A remark on this clonotype: Its cognate antigen is unknown.

The receptor was isolated from a female donor with breast cancer. Some clones in this sample may be carry-over from other donors' samples. Sequenced input: breast tumor tissue. This sequence joins TRBV29-1 and TRBJ2-7, with TRBD2 matching over 8 bases. The DNA for the CDR3 is TGCAGCGTTGGCAGCGGGAGATCCTACGAGCAGTACTTC. Translating gives CSVGSGRSYEQYF.